The next 21 T cell receptor beta chains were all read from a single sample in a study of cytomegalovirus exposure and HLA in healthy donors. In the PCR, 60 Vbeta and 13 Jbeta primers were used. Sequencing was performed with immunoSEQ multiplex PCR; in TCRdb, only in-frame clones are kept and a portion is missing. The data show some 70,000 clones, roughly 72% seen once. Sequencing was carried out using PBMCs. The source of these receptors is a man aged 50 to 59 in good health and CMV-seronegative.

This clone has only one observation. The CDR3, as DNA: TGTGCCAGCAGCCCTCCGGGACAAGATAACTATGGCTACACCTTC. This gives the protein CASSPPGQDNYGYTF. The chain is built from TRBV25-1 and TRBJ1-2; a weak D match, TRBD1 (6 bases). Germline lookup yields CDR1 MGHDK and CDR2 SYGVNS. V lost 6 bases and J lost 1, with 15 bases in between. The CDR3 has 15 residues.

V is TRBV7-9 and J is TRBJ2-7; 7 positions agree with TRBD1. V lost 3 bases and J lost 3; bases outside the gene matches: 17. This CDR3 spans 18 amino acids. The germline gives CDR1 SEHNR, CDR2 FQNEAQ (reference sequence). In DNA form, the CDR3 reads TGTGCCAGCAGCTTGTTTGGACCCGTGGGGGACAGACACTACGAGCAGTACTTC. Amino acid sequence: CASSLFGPVGDRHYEQYF.

This clone has a handful of counts. The chain employs TRBV6-5 and TRBJ2-1; tentative D call: TRBD2 (5 bases). CDR3 size: 14 residues. Germline V gives CDR1 MNHEY, CDR2 SVGAGI. Trimming stripped 7 bases from V and 6 bases from J, with 16 bases between. CDR3 DNA sequence: TGTGCCAGCAAGAGGGCACTCCTGGGCAATGAGCAGTTCTTC. Its translation is CASKRALLGNEQFF.

V is TRBV7-6 and J is TRBJ2-7; possible D gene TRBD2, 6 bases. Trimming shortened V by 1 base and J by 2 bases, and 9 bases separated the two germline ends. Germline V lookup: CDR1 SGHVS, CDR2 FNYEAQ. This CDR3 is built from 14 residues. CDR3 region: CASSLGLGTYEQYF. DNA of the CDR3: TGTGCCAGCAGCTTAGGACTAGGCACCTACGAGCAGTACTTC.

The V call is TRBV7-8, the J call TRBJ2-1; maybe TRBD2 (6 bases). Looked up from germline, CDR1 is SGHVS and CDR2 is FQNEAQ. The CDR3 length is 17 residues. Trimming shortened V by 2 bases and J by 0 bases, and 14 bases separated the two germline ends. The CDR3 sequence is CASSLPTGRRSYNEQFF. The CDR3 bases are TGTGCCAGCAGCTTACCCACCGGGAGACGCTCCTACAATGAGCAGTTCTTC.

The J gene is TRBJ1-5, the V gene TRBV10-2; TRBD1 agrees at 9 bases. The CDR3 consists of 14 residues. Germline CDR1 WSHSY, CDR2 SAAADI. With 10 bases clipped from V and 7 bases from J, the junction kept 11 bases outside the gene matches. CDR3 nucleotide sequence: TGCGCCACGACGCCGGGACAGGGAATCCAGCCCCAGCATTTT. Translating gives CATTPGQGIQPQHF.

The rearrangement links TRBV30 to TRBJ1-6; 8 nucleotides line up with TRBD1. Germline CDR1 GTSNPN, CDR2 SVGIG (reference sequence). V was pared by 1 base and J by 10 bases, with 9 bases of the junction left unmatched. The CDR3 is 15 amino acids. CDR3 amino acids: CAWSDYRGIGSPLHF. The CDR3, as DNA: TGTGCCTGGAGTGACTACAGGGGGATTGGGTCACCCCTCCACTTT.

This clone appeared once. The chain uses TRBV2 and TRBJ1-2; D unclear. Trimming took 6 bases from V and 4 from J, leaving 18 bases between them. Germline V gene data show CDR1 as SNHLY and CDR2 as FYNNEI. The CDR3 is made up of 15 amino acids. CDR3 loop: CASRPDTSGSYGYTF. The CDR3 DNA reads as TGTGCCAGCAGGCCCGACACCAGTGGGTCCTATGGCTACACCTTC.

V and J are TRBV2 and TRBJ2-6; TRBD1 matches at 8 bases. V trimming: 6 bases; J trimming: 2 bases; junction bases outside the gene matches: 3. The CDR3 runs to 15 residues. Germline CDR1 reads SNHLY; CDR2 reads FYNNEI. Here the CDR3 DNA reads TGTGCCAGCAGCCCACAGGGGGCTGGGGCCAACGTCCTGACTTTC. This translates into CASSPQGAGANVLTF.

In this sample, this clone turned up once. The CDR3 coding sequence is TGTGCCAGCAGCTTAGGAGGGTTGGACAATCAGCCCCAGCATTTT. Amino acids: CASSLGGLDNQPQHF. J is TRBJ1-5 and V is TRBV11-2; D is unresolved. The germline V gene encodes CDR1 SGHAT and CDR2 FQNNGV. CDR3 size: 15 residues. Trimming left V 1 base short and J 3 bases short, with 10 bases between.

J is TRBJ1-3 and V is TRBV15, with 8 nucleotides matching TRBD1. There are 16 residues in the CDR3. Germline V lookup: CDR1 LNHNV, CDR2 YYDKDF (reference sequence). Germline trimming cut 0 bases from V and 4 bases from J; bases unmatched to any gene: 5. CDR3 DNA: TGTGCCACCAGCAGAGAGGACAGGGTGTTCGGAAACACCATATATTTT. Its protein product is CATSREDRVFGNTIYF.

The chain joins TRBV30 to TRBJ1-2; D may be TRBD1 (6 bases). The CDR3 runs 13 residues. Trimming pared 4 bases from V and 8 bases from J, leaving 17 bases between. Per germline, CDR1 GTSNPN and CDR2 SVGIG (reference sequence). The CDR3 protein is CAWNPGGAVGYTF. DNA for the CDR3: TGTGCCTGGAATCCGGGGGGCGCGGTGGGCTACACCTTC.

This clone was detected once. This sequence joins TRBV14 and TRBJ2-7, with a tentative D call TRBD2 (6 bases). Germline V CDR1 and CDR2: SGHDN, FVKESK. This CDR3 comprises 15 residues. The V and J ends lost 1 base and 1 base respectively, with 11 bases between them. The DNA for the CDR3 is TGTGCCAGCAGCCAAGCGGGGGTCGCTTCCTACGAGCAGTACTTC. This encodes CASSQAGVASYEQYF. The variable domain in full, completed from reference TRBV14 and TRBJ2-7, reads EAGVTQFPSHSVIEKGQTVTLRCDPISGHDNLYWYRRVMGKEIKFLLHFVKESKQDESGMPNNRFLAERTGGTYSTLKVQPAELEDSGVYFCASSQAGVASYEQYFGPGTRLTVT.

The chain employs TRBV7-2 and TRBJ1-5, with unresolved D. Germline lookup yields CDR1 SGHTA and CDR2 FQGNSA. V was clipped by 0 bases and J by 4 bases, with 10 bases between them. The CDR3 consists of 15 residues. CDR3 in DNA: TGTGCCAGCAGCTTAGCGCAGGCTCCTAATCAGCCCCAGCATTTT. Translated: CASSLAQAPNQPQHF.

The CDR3 DNA is TGTGCCAGTAGTATAGGACAGGTACGGAACACTGAAGCTTTCTTT. This encodes CASSIGQVRNTEAFF. The rearrangement uses TRBV19 and TRBJ1-1, with D maybe TRBD1 (6 bases). Germline assignment: CDR1 LNHDA and CDR2 SQIVND (reference sequence). The ends were cut back, 1 base at V and 1 base at J, with 10 bases in the middle. CDR3 length: 15 amino acids.

The rearrangement links TRBV2 to TRBJ2-1; D call uncertain. CDR3 length: 13 amino acids. The germline gives CDR1 SNHLY, CDR2 FYNNEI. Trimming cost V 2 bases and J 4 bases, with 6 bases left between them. CDR3 DNA: TGTGCCAGCAGTGAAACCAGATACAATGAGCAGTTCTTC. Translation: CASSETRYNEQFF.

This clone was detected only once. The chain combines TRBV15 with TRBJ1-5, with 7 positions matching TRBD1. Germline values: CDR1 LNHNV, CDR2 YYDKDF (reference sequence). The ends lost 0 bases at V and 3 bases at J; junction bases unmatched: 8. The CDR3 totals 17 residues. CDR3 in DNA: TGTGCCACCAGCAGAGATCGGCAGGGGGTCAACAATCAGCCCCAGCATTTT. Residues: CATSRDRQGVNNQPQHF.

The rearrangement joins TRBV10-1 to TRBJ2-1; weak D call: TRBD2 (5 bases). The CDR3 loop spans 16 amino acids. V was cut by 0 bases and J by 2 bases, with 11 bases left in between. The germline CDR1 and CDR2 sequences are WNHNN and SYGVQD (reference sequence). Here the CDR3 reads CASSESGSFAYNEQFF. CDR3 nucleotides: TGCGCCAGCAGTGAGTCGGGGAGCTTCGCCTACAATGAGCAGTTCTTC.

The table lists this clone with a count of one. The V call is TRBV5-1, the J call TRBJ1-1, with 8 bases that match TRBD1. Germline V lookup: CDR1 SGHRS, CDR2 YFSETQ. The CDR3 length is 17 residues. V was clipped by 4 bases and J by 0 bases; unmatched bases: 11. The CDR3 DNA reads TGCGCCAGCAGCCAAACCACAGGGGGACCCTTGAACACTGAAGCTTTCTTT. This translates into CASSQTTGGPLNTEAFF.

Worth noting for this clone: The junction differs from germline at one of its ends, possibly a read error. This chain joins TRBV6-1 and TRBJ2-7, with D possibly TRBD1 on 6 matching bases. Germline assignment: CDR1 MNHNS and CDR2 SASEGT. This CDR3 has 15 amino acids. The CDR3 sequence is CASREETGSSYEQYF. As DNA, the CDR3 is TGTGCCAGCAGGGAAGAGACAGGAAGCTCCTACGAGCAGTACTTC.

The chain is built from TRBV19 and TRBJ2-2; no firm D call. The V gene lost 8 bases and the J gene lost 13 bases, with 20 bases spanning the gap. Germline CDR1 LNHDA, CDR2 SQIVND (reference sequence). The CDR3 runs to 13 residues. CDR3 coding DNA: TGTGCCAGTGAGCATCGAATGGAGTTGGGGCTGTTTTTT. It encodes CASEHRMELGLFF.